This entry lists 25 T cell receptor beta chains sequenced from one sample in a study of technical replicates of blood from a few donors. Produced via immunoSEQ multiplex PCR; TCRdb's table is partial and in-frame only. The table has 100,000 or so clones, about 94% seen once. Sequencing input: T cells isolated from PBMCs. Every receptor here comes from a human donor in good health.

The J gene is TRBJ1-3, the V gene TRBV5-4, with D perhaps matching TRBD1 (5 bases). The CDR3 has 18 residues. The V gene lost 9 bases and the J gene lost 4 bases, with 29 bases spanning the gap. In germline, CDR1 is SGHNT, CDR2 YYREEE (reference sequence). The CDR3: CATKQKPPRDKGGNTIYF. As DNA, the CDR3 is TGTGCCACCAAACAAAAACCCCCCCGAGATAAGGGGGGAAACACCATATATTTT.

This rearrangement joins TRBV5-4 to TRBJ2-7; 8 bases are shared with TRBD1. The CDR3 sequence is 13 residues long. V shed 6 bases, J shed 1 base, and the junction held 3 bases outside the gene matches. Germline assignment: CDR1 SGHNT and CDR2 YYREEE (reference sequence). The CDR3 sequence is CASTQGASYEQYF. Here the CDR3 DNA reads TGTGCCAGCACCCAGGGGGCTTCCTACGAGCAGTACTTC.

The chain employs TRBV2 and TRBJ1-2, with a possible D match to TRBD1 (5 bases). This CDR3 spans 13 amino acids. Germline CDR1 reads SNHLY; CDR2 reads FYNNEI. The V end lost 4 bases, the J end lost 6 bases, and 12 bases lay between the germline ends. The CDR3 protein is CASSATWGDGYTF. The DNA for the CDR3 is TGTGCCAGCAGTGCCACCTGGGGGGATGGCTACACCTTC. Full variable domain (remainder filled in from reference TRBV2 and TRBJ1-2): EPEVTQTPSHQVTQMGQEVILRCVPISNHLYFYWYRQILGQKVEFLVSFYNNEISEKSEIFDDQFSVERPDGSNFTLKIRSTKLEDSAMYFCASSATWGDGYTFGSGTRLTVV.

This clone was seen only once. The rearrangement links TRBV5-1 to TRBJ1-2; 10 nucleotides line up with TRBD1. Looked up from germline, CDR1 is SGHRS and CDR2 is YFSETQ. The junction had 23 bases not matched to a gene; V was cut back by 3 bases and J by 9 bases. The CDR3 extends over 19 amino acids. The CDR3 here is CASSSDVLRTGGNAFSYTF. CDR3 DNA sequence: TGCGCCAGCAGCTCGGACGTCCTAAGGACAGGGGGTAACGCCTTTAGCTACACCTTC.

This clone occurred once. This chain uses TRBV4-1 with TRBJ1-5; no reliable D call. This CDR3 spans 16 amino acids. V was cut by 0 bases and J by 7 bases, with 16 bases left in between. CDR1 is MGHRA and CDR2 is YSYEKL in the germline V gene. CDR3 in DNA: TGCGCCAGCAGCCAAGAAGCCCTTTTCGGGTGGCAGCCCCAGCATTTT. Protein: CASSQEALFGWQPQHF.

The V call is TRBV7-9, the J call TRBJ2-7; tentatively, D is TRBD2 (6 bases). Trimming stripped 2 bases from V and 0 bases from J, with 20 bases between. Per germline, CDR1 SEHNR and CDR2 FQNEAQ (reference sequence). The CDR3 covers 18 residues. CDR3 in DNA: TGTGCCAGCAGCTTACCACTGGTAGACCCCGGGGGCTCCTACGAGCAGTACTTC. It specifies CASSLPLVDPGGSYEQYF.

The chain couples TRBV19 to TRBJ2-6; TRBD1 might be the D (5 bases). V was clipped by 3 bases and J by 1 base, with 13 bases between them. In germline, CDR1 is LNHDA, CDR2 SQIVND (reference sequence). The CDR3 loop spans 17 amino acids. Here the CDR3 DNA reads TGTGCCAGTAGTATCCCCCTGGACATTTCTGGGGCCAACGTCCTGACTTTC. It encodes CASSIPLDISGANVLTF.

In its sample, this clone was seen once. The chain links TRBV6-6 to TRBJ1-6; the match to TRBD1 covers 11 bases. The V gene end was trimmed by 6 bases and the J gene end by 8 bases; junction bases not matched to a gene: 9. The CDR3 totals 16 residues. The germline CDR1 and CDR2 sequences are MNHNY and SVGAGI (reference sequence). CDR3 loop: CASSRQGTGGYSPLHF. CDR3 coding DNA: TGTGCCAGCAGCCGACAAGGGACAGGGGGATATTCACCCCTCCACTTT.

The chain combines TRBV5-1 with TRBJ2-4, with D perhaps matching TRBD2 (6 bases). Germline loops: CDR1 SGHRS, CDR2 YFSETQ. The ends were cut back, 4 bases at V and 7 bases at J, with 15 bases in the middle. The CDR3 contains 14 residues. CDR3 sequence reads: CASSLEIGGNIQYF. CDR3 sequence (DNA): TGCGCCAGCAGCCTAGAAATTGGGGGGAACATTCAGTACTTC.

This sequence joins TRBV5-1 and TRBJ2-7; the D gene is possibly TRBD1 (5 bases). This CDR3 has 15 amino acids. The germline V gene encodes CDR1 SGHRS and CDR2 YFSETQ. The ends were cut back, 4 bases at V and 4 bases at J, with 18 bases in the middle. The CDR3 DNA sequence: TGCGCCAGCAGCCTAGGTCAGGGCGTTTGGTACGAGCAGTACTTC. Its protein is CASSLGQGVWYEQYF. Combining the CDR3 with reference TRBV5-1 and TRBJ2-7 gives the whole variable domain KAGVTQTPRYLIKTRGQQVTLSCSPISGHRSVSWYQQTPGQGLQFLFEYFSETQRNKGNFPGRFSGRQFSNSRSEMNVSTLELGDSALYLCASSLGQGVWYEQYFGPGTRLTVT.

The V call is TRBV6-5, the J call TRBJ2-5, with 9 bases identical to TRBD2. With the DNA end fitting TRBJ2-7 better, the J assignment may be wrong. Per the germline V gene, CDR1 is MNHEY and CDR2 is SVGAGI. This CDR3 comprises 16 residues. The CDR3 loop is CASSFRGSGGTYEQYF. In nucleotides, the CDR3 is TGTGCCAGCAGTTTTCGAGGTAGCGGGGGCACCTACGAGCAGTACTTC.

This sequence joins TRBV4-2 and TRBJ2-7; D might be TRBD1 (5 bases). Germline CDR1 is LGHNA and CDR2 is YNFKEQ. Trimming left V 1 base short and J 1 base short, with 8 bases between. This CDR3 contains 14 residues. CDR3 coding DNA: TGTGCCAGCAGCCAAGCAAAGGGGTCCTACGAGCAGTACTTC. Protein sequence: CASSQAKGSYEQYF.

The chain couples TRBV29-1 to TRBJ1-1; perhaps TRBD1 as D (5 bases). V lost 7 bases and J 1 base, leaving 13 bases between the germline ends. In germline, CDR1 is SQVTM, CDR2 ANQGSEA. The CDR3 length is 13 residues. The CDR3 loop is CSASRGGNTEAFF. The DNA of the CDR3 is TGCAGCGCTAGTAGGGGTGGGAACACTGAAGCTTTCTTT.

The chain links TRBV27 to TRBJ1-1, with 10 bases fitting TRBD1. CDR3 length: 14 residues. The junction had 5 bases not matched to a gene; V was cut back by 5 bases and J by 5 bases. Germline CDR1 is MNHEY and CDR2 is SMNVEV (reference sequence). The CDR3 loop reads CASSPRTGGTEAFF. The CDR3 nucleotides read TGTGCCAGCAGTCCTAGGACAGGGGGAACTGAAGCTTTCTTT.

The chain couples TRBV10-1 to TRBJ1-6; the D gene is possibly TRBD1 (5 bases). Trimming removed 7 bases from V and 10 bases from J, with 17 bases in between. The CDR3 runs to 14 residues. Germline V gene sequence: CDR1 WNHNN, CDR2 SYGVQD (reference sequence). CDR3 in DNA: TGCGCCAGCAATCCCAGGGAGGTAAAATCACCCCTCCACTTT. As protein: CASNPREVKSPLHF.

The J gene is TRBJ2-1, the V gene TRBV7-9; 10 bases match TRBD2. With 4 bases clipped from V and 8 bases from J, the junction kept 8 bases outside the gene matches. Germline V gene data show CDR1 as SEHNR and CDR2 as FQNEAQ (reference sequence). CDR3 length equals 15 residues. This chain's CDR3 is CASSWGTSAGDEQFF. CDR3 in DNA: TGTGCCAGCAGCTGGGGGACTAGCGCTGGGGATGAGCAGTTCTTC. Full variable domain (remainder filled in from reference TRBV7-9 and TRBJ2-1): DTGVSQNPRHKITKRGQNVTFRCDPISEHNRLYWYRQTLGQGPEFLTYFQNEAQLEKSRLLSDRFSAERPKGSFSTLEIQRTEQGDSAMYLCASSWGTSAGDEQFFGPGTRLTVL.

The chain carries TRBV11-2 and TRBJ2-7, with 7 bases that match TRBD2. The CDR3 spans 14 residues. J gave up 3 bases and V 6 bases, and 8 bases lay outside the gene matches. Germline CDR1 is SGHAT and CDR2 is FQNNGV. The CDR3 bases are TGTGCCAGCAGTCAGATCACGGGGGGCTACGAGCAGTACTTC. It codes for CASSQITGGYEQYF.

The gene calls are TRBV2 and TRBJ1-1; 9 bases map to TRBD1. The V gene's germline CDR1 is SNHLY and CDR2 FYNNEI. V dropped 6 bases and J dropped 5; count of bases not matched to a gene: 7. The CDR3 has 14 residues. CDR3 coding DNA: TGTGCCAGCAGGGTACAGGGGGCTGTGACTGAAGCTTTCTTT. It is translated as CASRVQGAVTEAFF.

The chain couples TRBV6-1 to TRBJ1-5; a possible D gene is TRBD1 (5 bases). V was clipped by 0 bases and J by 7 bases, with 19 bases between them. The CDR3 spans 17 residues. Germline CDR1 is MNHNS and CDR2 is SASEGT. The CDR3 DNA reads TGTGCCAGCAGTGAAGCCACCTTGGCAGGGTGGGGACAGCCCCAGCATTTT. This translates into CASSEATLAGWGQPQHF.

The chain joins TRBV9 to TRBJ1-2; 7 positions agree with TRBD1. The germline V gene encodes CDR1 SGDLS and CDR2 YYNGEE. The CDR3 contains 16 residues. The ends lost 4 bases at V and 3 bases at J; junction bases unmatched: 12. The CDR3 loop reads CASSPRSKDRDYGYTF. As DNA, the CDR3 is TGTGCCAGCAGCCCGCGATCCAAAGACAGGGACTATGGCTACACCTTC. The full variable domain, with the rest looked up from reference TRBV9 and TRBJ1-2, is DSGVTQTPKHLITATGQRVTLRCSPRSGDLSVYWYQQSLDQGLQFLIQYYNGEERAKGNILERFSAQQFPDLHSELNLSSLELGDSALYFCASSPRSKDRDYGYTFGSGTRLTVV.

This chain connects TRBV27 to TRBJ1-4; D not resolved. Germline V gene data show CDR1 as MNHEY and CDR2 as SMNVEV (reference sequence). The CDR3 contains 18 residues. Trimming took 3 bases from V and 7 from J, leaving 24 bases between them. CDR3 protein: CASSLSGPGFAYGEKLFF. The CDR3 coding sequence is TGTGCCAGCAGTTTGAGTGGCCCCGGGTTCGCTTACGGTGAAAAACTGTTTTTT. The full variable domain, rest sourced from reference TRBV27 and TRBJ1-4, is EAQVTQNPRYLITVTGKKLTVTCSQNMNHEYMSWYRQDPGLGLRQIYYSMNVEVTDKGDVPEGYKVSRKEKRNFPLILESPSPNQTSLYFCASSLSGPGFAYGEKLFFGSGTQLSVL.

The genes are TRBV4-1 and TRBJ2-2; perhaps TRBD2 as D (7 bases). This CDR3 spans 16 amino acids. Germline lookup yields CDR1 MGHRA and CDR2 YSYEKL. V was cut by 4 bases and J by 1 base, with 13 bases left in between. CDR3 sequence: CASSPPGGQNTGELFF. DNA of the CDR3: TGCGCCAGCAGCCCCCCGGGGGGACAGAACACCGGGGAGCTGTTTTTT.

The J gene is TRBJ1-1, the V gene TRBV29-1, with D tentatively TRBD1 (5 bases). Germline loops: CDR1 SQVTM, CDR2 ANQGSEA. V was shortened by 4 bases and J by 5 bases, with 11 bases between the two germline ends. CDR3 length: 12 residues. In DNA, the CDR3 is TGCAGCGTTGTCGGGGGTCGGACTGAAGCTTTCTTT. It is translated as CSVVGGRTEAFF.

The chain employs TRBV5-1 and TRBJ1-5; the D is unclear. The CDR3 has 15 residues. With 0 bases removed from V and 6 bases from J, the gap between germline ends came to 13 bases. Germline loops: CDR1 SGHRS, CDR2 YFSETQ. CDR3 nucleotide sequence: TGCGCCAGCAGCTTGGGGGATCTTGAGGGTCAGCCCCAGCATTTT. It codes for CASSLGDLEGQPQHF.

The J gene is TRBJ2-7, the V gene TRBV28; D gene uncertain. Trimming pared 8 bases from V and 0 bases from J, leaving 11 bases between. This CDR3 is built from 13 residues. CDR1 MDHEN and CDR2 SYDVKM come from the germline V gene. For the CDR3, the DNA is TGTGCCAGCCTTCATCACAACTCCTACGAGCAGTACTTC. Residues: CASLHHNSYEQYF.